The next 23 T cell receptor beta chains were all read from a single sample in a study of control samples from healthy donors and cancer patients. Measured with immunoSEQ multiplex PCR; TCRdb has only the in-frame clones, and not every one. This sample yields roughly 24,000 clones, of which roughly 83% are seen a single time; about 30% belongs to the top ten. Sequenced sample: PBMCs. Source of these receptors: a man in his fifties or sixties with head and neck cancer.

This chain connects TRBV9 to TRBJ1-5, with D possibly being TRBD1 (5 bases). Germline assignment: CDR1 SGDLS and CDR2 YYNGEE. CDR3 length: 13 residues. The V end was cut by 2 bases, the J end by 6 bases, with 9 bases between. The CDR3 protein is CASSVGGTQPQHF. CDR3 bases: TGTGCCAGCAGCGTCGGCGGGACTCAGCCCCAGCATTTT.

The J gene is TRBJ2-5, the V gene TRBV29-1; TRBD2 aligns across 11 bases. This CDR3 region has 13 residues. Germline-derived CDR1 and CDR2 are SQVTM and ANQGSEA. V trimming: 4 bases; J trimming: 5 bases; junction bases outside the gene matches: 3. CDR3 nucleotide sequence: TGCAGCGTTGTGACTAGCGGGGTCGAGACCCAGTACTTC. Translated: CSVVTSGVETQYF.

CDR3 amino acids: CASSLARSSTDTQYF. Here the CDR3 DNA reads TGTGCCAGCAGCTTAGCCCGATCTAGCACAGATACGCAGTATTTT. This sequence joins TRBV7-6 and TRBJ2-3; D not certain. The CDR3 has 15 residues. Germline lookup yields CDR1 SGHVS and CDR2 FNYEAQ. V was pared by 0 bases and J by 0 bases, with 7 bases between.

A single count supports this clone. The chain joins TRBV27 to TRBJ2-3, with 7 bases lining up with TRBD2. The CDR3 is 17 amino acids. V lost 5 bases to trimming and J lost 6 bases; unmatched junction nucleotides: 17. CDR1 and CDR2 (germline): MNHEY, SMNVEV (reference sequence). Here the CDR3 DNA reads TGTGCCAGCAGTCTACGACTCGCTAGCGGCTCCGCGGATACGCAGTATTTT. Its protein is CASSLRLASGSADTQYF.

The chain has TRBV2 and TRBJ2-7, with 10 bases aligning to TRBD1. The CDR3 has 15 residues. CDR1 is SNHLY and CDR2 is FYNNEI in the germline V gene. V shed 4 bases, J shed 2 bases, and the junction held 5 bases outside the gene matches. The CDR3 nucleotides are TGTGCCAGCAGTGTTAGTGGACAGGGGGCCTACGAGCAGTACTTC. This gives the protein CASSVSGQGAYEQYF.

V usage is TRBV28 and J usage is TRBJ1-4; no firm D call. The CDR3 spans 14 residues. CDR1 is MDHEN, CDR2 SYDVKM, per germline. Trimming shortened V by 5 bases and J by 5 bases, and 12 bases separated the two germline ends. The CDR3 DNA follows: TGTGCCAGCAGTGCGGCACAATGGAATGAAAAACTGTTTTTT. It codes for CASSAAQWNEKLFF.

The chain is built from TRBV27 and TRBJ2-3; 7 nucleotides match TRBD1. After removal of 7 bases from V and 1 base from J, the junction contained 8 bases not matched to a gene. The germline V gene has CDR1 MNHEY and CDR2 SMNVEV (reference sequence). The CDR3 covers 15 residues. The CDR3 region has the DNA TGTGCCAGCACCGGATCCGACAGGGGCACAGATACGCAGTATTTT. This codes for CASTGSDRGTDTQYF.

The chain combines TRBV5-1 with TRBJ1-6; TRBD1 matches 7 bases. V dropped 0 bases and J dropped 9; count of bases not matched to a gene: 3. Looked up from germline, CDR1 is SGHRS and CDR2 is YFSETQ. The CDR3 extends over 14 amino acids. The CDR3 loop is CASSLEGASSPLHF. The CDR3, as DNA: TGCGCCAGCAGCTTGGAGGGGGCGAGTTCACCCCTCCACTTT. Looking up the rest from reference TRBV5-1 and TRBJ1-6 gives the full variable domain: KAGVTQTPRYLIKTRGQQVTLSCSPISGHRSVSWYQQTPGQGLQFLFEYFSETQRNKGNFPGRFSGRQFSNSRSEMNVSTLELGDSALYLCASSLEGASSPLHFGNGTRLTVT.

This chain joins TRBV10-2 and TRBJ1-1, with 8 bases lining up with TRBD1. The germline V gene encodes CDR1 WSHSY and CDR2 SAAADI. The CDR3 extends over 14 amino acids. After removal of 7 bases from V and 4 bases from J, the junction contained 8 bases not matched to a gene. Written as DNA, the CDR3 is TGCGCCAGCAAAAGCGGACAGGGCAGCACTGAAGCTTTCTTT. Translating gives CASKSGQGSTEAFF.

The chain is built from TRBV18 and TRBJ1-1; D gene uncertain. The germline V gene encodes CDR1 KGHSH and CDR2 LQKENI. V dropped 3 bases and J dropped 0 bases, with 8 bases sitting between them. This CDR3 is built from 14 residues. The CDR3 DNA follows: TGTGCCAGCTCACCCGGACTCTTGAACACTGAAGCTTTCTTT. Amino acid sequence: CASSPGLLNTEAFF.

The rearrangement joins TRBV9 to TRBJ2-1; 9 bases are a match to TRBD1. CDR3 length equals 15 residues. Unmatched junction bases numbered 3, after V lost 2 bases and J lost 3 bases. Germline lookup yields CDR1 SGDLS and CDR2 YYNGEE. CDR3 loop: CASSVGQGLYNEQFF. Written as DNA, the CDR3 is TGTGCCAGCAGCGTGGGACAGGGACTCTACAATGAGCAGTTCTTC.

The chain couples TRBV6-5 to TRBJ2-3; maybe TRBD2 (5 bases). Germline-derived CDR1 and CDR2 are MNHEY and SVGAGI. The V gene lost 5 bases and the J gene lost 0 bases, with 12 bases spanning the gap. The CDR3 spans 15 residues. The CDR3 region has the DNA TGTGCCAGCAGTCCTCGGAGGTATAGCACAGATACGCAGTATTTT. It specifies CASSPRRYSTDTQYF.

The chain joins TRBV19 to TRBJ2-7; TRBD2 matches at 8 bases. The V and J ends lost 3 bases and 0 bases, in that order; junction bases with no gene match: 4. This CDR3 contains 15 residues. Germline CDR1 reads LNHDA; CDR2 reads SQIVND (reference sequence). DNA of the CDR3: TGTGCCAGTAGTATCAGCGGGGGAAGCTCCTACGAGCAGTACTTC. Protein sequence: CASSISGGSSYEQYF.

The chain recombines TRBV6-2 or TRBV6-3 with TRBJ2-2; D unresolved. This CDR3 is 16 amino acids long. Germline loops: CDR1 MNHEY, CDR2 SVGEGT. Trimming removed 1 base from V and 4 bases from J, with 13 bases in between. The CDR3 DNA reads as TGTGCCAGCAGTTACTTAGGGTCCTTTGGCACCGGGGAGCTGTTTTTT. Translation: CASSYLGSFGTGELFF.

The rearrangement joins TRBV7-9 to TRBJ2-7; no definite D call. Trimming cost V 3 bases and J 6 bases, with 9 bases left between them. The germline V gene encodes CDR1 SEHNR and CDR2 FQNEAQ (reference sequence). This CDR3 has 12 amino acids. In DNA, the CDR3 is TGTGCCAGCAGCTTTCGGTCGGGCGAGCAGTACTTC. This encodes CASSFRSGEQYF.

This chain uses TRBV2 with TRBJ1-1, with no clear D. This CDR3 is built from 13 residues. V lost 1 base to trimming and J lost 4 bases, with 7 bases between them. Germline values: CDR1 SNHLY, CDR2 FYNNEI. The CDR3 DNA reads as TGTGCCAGCAGTGAAGAGGGAGGCACTGAAGCTTTCTTT. It codes for CASSEEGGTEAFF.

This clone came up a few times. This chain joins TRBV27 and TRBJ1-5, with 7 bases matching TRBD1. The germline gives CDR1 MNHEY, CDR2 SMNVEV (reference sequence). J gave up 0 bases and V 6 bases, and 14 bases lay outside the gene matches. The length of the CDR3 is 18 residues. For the CDR3, the DNA is TGTGCCAGCAGCCATACCGGAGACAGGGAGTATAGCAATCAGCCCCAGCATTTT. It yields the protein CASSHTGDREYSNQPQHF.

The chain joins TRBV5-1 to TRBJ2-2, with 9 bases aligning to TRBD2. The CDR3 extends over 17 amino acids. Germline assignment: CDR1 SGHRS and CDR2 YFSETQ. With V trimmed by 4 bases and J by 4 bases, 11 bases remained unmatched. The CDR3 reads CASSLKAGGLITGELFF. In nucleotides, the CDR3 is TGCGCCAGCAGCCTCAAAGCGGGAGGACTTATCACCGGGGAGCTGTTTTTT.

The rearrangement links TRBV18 to TRBJ1-4; D not resolved. The length of the CDR3 is 16 residues. CDR1 KGHSH and CDR2 LQKENI come from the germline V gene. V lost 0 bases and J 6 bases, leaving 14 bases between the germline ends. The CDR3 region is CASSPPTSGSHEKLFF. In nucleotides, the CDR3 is TGTGCCAGCTCACCACCTACCTCGGGCTCGCATGAAAAACTGTTTTTT.

The chain uses TRBV6-5 and TRBJ1-6, with D possibly TRBD1 on 6 matching bases. V was cut by 8 bases and J by 4 bases, with 12 bases left in between. Germline loops: CDR1 MNHEY, CDR2 SVGAGI. CDR3 size: 14 residues. The CDR3 sequence is CASARTVYNSPLHF. CDR3 DNA: TGTGCCAGCGCCCGGACAGTTTATAATTCACCCCTCCACTTT.

J is TRBJ2-3 and V is TRBV24-1, with D perhaps TRBD2 (5 bases). This CDR3 contains 14 residues. Germline lookup yields CDR1 KGHDR and CDR2 SFDVKD. The V and J ends lost 3 bases and 2 bases respectively, with 8 bases between them. The CDR3 region is CATSDGENTDTQYF. As DNA, the CDR3 is TGTGCCACCAGTGATGGGGAGAACACAGATACGCAGTATTTT.

This clone is a singleton in its sample. The chain uses TRBV7-9 and TRBJ1-1, with D unclear. This CDR3 comprises 15 residues. Germline-derived CDR1 and CDR2 are SEHNR and FQNEAQ (reference sequence). The V end lost 4 bases, the J end lost 5 bases, and 17 bases lay between the germline ends. The DNA for the CDR3 is TGTGCCAGCAGCTCGACCGGGCTCCCGATGACTGAAGCTTTCTTT. Amino acids: CASSSTGLPMTEAFF.

The chain joins TRBV7-2 to TRBJ2-3, with D possibly being TRBD2 (5 bases). CDR1 SGHTA and CDR2 FQGNSA come from the germline V gene. V was pared by 0 bases and J by 5 bases, with 9 bases between. The length of the CDR3 is 14 residues. This CDR3 is CASSLASGEDTQYF. CDR3 bases: TGTGCCAGCAGCTTAGCAAGCGGCGAAGATACGCAGTATTTT.